The present T cell receptor (beta chain) was sequenced within a study of control samples from healthy donors and cancer patients (dated by TCRdb to 2020 to 2022). Receptors were amplified or captured by the immunoSEQ multiplex PCR assay. TCRdb retrieved this table from immuneACCESS and kept in-frame rearrangements only. Not all clones are present; in checked studies, unresolved V genes account for under half, and no reason is known for the remainder. The table for this sample lists under 80,000 clones; about 95% of them were counted only once. Approximately 2.8% of the sample lies in the top ten. Of note for this clone: Its recognized antigen is unknown. No base qualities exist here, and no much larger clone lies one base off it.

The CDR3 contains 15 residues, cysteine and phenylalanine counted. Of all the DNA, just the CDR3 is kept, 45 bases in frame from base 1. CDR1 SGHTA and CDR2 FQGNSA were looked up in the germline V gene. Trimming leaves V shorter by 4 bases and J shorter by 3 bases, with the junction holding 5 bases beyond the gene matches. The sequence was obtained from a woman between 25 and 40 years old in good health. Material for sequencing was blood. Rearrangement joined TRBV7-2 to TRBJ2-7; a stretch of 11 junction bases matches TRBD2. The CDR3: CTSSSRTSGLYEQYF. The DNA reads as follows: TGTACCAGCAGCTCCCGGACTAGCGGGCTCTACGAGCAGTACTTC.